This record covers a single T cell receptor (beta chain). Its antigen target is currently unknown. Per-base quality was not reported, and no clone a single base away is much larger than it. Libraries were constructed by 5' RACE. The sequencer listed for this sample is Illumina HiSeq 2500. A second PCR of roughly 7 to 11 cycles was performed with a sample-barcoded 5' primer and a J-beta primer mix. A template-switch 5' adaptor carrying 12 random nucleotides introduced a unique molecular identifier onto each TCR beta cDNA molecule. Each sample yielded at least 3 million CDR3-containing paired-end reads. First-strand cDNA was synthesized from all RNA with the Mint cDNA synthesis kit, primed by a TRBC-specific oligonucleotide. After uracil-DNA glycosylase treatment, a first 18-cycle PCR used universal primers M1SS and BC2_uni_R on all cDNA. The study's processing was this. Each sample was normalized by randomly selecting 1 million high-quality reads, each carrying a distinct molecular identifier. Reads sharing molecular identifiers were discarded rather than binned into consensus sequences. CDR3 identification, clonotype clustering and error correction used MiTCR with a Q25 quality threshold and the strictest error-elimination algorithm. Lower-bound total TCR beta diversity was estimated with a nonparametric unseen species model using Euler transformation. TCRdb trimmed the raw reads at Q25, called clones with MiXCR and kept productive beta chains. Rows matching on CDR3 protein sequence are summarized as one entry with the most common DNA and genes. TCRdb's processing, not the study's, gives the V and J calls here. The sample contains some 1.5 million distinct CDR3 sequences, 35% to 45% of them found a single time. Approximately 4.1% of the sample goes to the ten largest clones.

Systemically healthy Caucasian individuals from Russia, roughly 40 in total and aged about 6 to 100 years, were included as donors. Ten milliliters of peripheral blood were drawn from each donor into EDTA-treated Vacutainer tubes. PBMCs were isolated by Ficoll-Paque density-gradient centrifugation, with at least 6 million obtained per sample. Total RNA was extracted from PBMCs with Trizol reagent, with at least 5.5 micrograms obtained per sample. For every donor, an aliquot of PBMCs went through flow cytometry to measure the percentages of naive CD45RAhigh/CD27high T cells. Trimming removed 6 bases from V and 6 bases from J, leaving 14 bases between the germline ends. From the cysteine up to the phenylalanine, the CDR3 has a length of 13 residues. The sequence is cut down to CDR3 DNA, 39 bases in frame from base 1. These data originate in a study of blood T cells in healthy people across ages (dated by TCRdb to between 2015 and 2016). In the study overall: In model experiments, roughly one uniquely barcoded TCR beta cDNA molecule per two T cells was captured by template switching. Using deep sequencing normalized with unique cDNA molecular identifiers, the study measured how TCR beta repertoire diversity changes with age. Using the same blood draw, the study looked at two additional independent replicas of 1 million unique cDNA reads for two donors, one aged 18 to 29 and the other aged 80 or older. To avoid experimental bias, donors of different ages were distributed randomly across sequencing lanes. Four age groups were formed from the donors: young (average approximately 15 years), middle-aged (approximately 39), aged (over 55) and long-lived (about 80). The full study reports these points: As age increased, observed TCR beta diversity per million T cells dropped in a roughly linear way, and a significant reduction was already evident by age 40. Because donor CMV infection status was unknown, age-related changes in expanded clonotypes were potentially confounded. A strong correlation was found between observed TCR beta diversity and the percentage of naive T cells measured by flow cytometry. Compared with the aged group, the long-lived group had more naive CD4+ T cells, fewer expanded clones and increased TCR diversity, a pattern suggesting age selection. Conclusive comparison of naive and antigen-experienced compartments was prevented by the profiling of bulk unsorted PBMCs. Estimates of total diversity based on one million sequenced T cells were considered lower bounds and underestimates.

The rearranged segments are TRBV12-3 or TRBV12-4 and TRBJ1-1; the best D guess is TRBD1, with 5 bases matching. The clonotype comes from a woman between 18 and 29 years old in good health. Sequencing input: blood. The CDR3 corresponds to CASSLGPASEAFF. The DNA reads TGTGCCAGCAGCCTGGGGCCAGCATCTGAAGCTTTCTTT.